In its sample, the clone carrying this TCR beta chain was seen many times. With 2 bases clipped from V and 5 bases from J, the junction kept 5 bases outside the gene matches. The CDR3 runs 14 residues. Germline V lookup: CDR1 SGHAT, CDR2 FQNNGV. This sample was included in a study of Graves' ophthalmopathy and Graves' hyperthyroidism. Amplification from RNA transcripts yielded the TCR beta CDR3 regions. The first round was an RT-PCR with HTBI primers, and the second round was a multiplex PCR. Using its own MiXCR run on the multiplex PCR reads, TCRdb lists one record per CDR3 protein. The sample lists about 370,000 distinct CDR3 sequences; approximately 20% were seen once.

This clonotype was sampled from a woman aged 18 to 35 with Graves' ophthalmopathy. The source material was peripheral blood. The genes are TRBV11-2 and TRBJ2-5; 7 bases are a match to TRBD1. CDR3 protein: CASSLQGVQETQYF. CDR3 DNA: TGTGCCAGCAGCTTACAGGGGGTGCAGGAGACCCAGTACTTC.